This T cell receptor (beta chain) came from a study of T cell changes during pregnancy in multiple sclerosis. Clones were read by immunoSEQ multiplex PCR, and TCRdb kept only the in-frame ones, dropping some. Of 70,000 to 80,000 clones listed, around 85% are singletons. The CDR3 has 15 amino acids. V lost 0 bases to trimming and J lost 3 bases, with 9 bases between them. Germline CDR1 and CDR2: KGHSH and LQKENI. The V gene is TRBV18, the J gene TRBJ1-5, with D perhaps TRBD1 (6 bases). The specimen comprised peripheral blood, sampled before pregnancy. The clonotype was recovered from a female donor with multiple sclerosis, enrolled in a pregnancy study. The CDR3, as DNA: TGTGCCAGCTCACCACCGGACAGTTACAATCAGCCCCAGCATTTT. Translating gives CASSPPDSYNQPQHF.